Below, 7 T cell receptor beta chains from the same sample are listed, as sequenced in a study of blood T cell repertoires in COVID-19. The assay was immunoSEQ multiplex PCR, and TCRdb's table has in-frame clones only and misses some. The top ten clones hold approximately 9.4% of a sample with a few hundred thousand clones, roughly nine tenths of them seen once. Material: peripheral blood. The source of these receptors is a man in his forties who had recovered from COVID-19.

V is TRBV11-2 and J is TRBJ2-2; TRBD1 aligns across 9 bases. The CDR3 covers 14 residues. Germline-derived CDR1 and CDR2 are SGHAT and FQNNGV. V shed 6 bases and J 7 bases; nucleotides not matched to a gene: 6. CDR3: CASRVQGAGGELFF. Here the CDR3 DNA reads TGTGCCAGCAGGGTACAGGGGGCCGGCGGGGAGCTGTTTTTT.

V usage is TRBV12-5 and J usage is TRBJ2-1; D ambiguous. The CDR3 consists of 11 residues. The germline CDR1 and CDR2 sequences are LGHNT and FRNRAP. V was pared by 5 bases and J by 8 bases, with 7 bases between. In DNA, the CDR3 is TGTGCTAGTGGTGTAGTTGATGAGCAGTTCTTC. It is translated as CASGVVDEQFF.

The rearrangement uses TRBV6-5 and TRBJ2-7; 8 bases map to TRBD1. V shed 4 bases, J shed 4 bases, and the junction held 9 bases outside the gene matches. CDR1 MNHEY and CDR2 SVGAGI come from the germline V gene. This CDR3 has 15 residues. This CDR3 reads CASSSGTGTPYEQYF. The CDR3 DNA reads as TGTGCCAGCAGTTCCGGGACAGGAACCCCTTACGAGCAGTACTTC.

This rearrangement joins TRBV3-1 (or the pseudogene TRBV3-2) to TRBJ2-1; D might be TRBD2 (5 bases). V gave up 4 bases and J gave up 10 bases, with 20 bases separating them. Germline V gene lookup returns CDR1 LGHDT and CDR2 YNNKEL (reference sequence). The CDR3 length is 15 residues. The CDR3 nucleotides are TGTGCCAGCAGCCCCACCAAAATACTAGGAGAAGAGCAGTTCTTC. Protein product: CASSPTKILGEEQFF.

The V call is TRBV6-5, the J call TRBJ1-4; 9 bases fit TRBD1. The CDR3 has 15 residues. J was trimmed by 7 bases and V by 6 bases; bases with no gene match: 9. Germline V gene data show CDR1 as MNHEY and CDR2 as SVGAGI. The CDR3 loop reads CASRDPGTGIEKLFF. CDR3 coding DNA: TGTGCCAGCAGAGACCCCGGGACAGGGATTGAAAAACTGTTTTTT.

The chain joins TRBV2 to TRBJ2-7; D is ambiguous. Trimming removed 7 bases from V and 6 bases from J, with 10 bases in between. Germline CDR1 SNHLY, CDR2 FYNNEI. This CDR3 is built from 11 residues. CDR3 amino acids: CASNGGLEQYF. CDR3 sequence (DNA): TGTGCCAGCAACGGTGGTCTCGAGCAGTACTTC.

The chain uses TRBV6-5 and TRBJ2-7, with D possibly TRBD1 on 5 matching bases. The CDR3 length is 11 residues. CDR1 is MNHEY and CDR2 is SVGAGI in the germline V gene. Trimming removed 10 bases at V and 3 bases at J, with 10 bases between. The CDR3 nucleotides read TGTGCCACCCGCCAGGGCTACGAGCAGTACTTC. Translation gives CATRQGYEQYF.